This T cell receptor beta chain is drawn from a study of beta chain features in type 1 diabetes. Study-wide context: Patients were similar to healthy donors in age and gender (as well as in cell yields).

The CDR3 length is 13 residues. In germline, CDR1 is GTSNPN, CDR2 SVGIG (reference sequence). V gave up 3 bases and J gave up 3 bases; unmatched junction bases: 2. Reverse transcription of all isolated RNA meant that expressed TCRB transcripts were sequenced. Only in-frame clones appear in the TCRdb table, and some are missing; sequencing was by immunoSEQ multiplex PCR. The repertoire holds some 170,000 clones, roughly 63% seen once, with 0.08% to 0.1% in the top ten. The study's findings and limits: TCRB CDR3s were moderately but significantly shorter in Type 1 diabetes patients in all four CD4+ subsets. Sequencing used cDNA, and cells with high TCR expression could therefore be over-represented.

This clone was picked up a small number of times. Its antigen remains unidentified. This TCR came from a man under 40 with type 1 diabetes. Sequencing used naive CD4+ T cells from blood. The V and J genes are TRBV30 and TRBJ2-5; 9 bases are a match to TRBD1. The CDR3 bases are TGTGCCTGGAGCGGACAGGGGAAAGAGACCCAGTACTTC. This sequence encodes CAWSGQGKETQYF.